Listed below are T cell receptor beta chains from one sample, sequenced in a study of T cell repertoires in cytomegalovirus infection. Their cognate antigens are unknown. TCRdb passed the reads through MiXCR, listing each CDR3 protein once. Of 200,000 to 250,000 distinct CDR3 sequences detected, approximately 38% appear once; the ten largest clones hold roughly three fifths. This specimen consisted of CD8+ T cells from cultured PBMCs, obtained from culture after CMV antigen stimulation. These receptors originate from a human donor in good health (CMV status not recorded). Some clones in this sample may be carry-over from other donors' samples. Each CDR3 is given with its conserved first and last residue. D genes are given only for firm matches. Expanded clones are given a class, and other clones once, few, many or no size at all.

V gene	D gene	clone size	J gene	CDR3 DNA	CDR3 protein
TRBV28	TRBD2	NA	TRBJ2-1	TGTGCCAGCAGTCTCCTCTCGGGTAGCGGGAGATACAATGAGCAGTTCTTC	CASSLLSGSGRYNEQFF
TRBV2	TRBD2	NA	TRBJ2-2	TGTGCCGGGCAGGGACTAGCGGGAGCGAACACCGGGGAGCTGTTTTTT	CAGQGLAGANTGELFF
TRBV7-8	TRBD1	few	TRBJ2-7	TGTGCCAGCAGCTCGACAGGGGTCGAGCAGTACTTC	CASSSTGVEQYF
TRBV15	NA	few	TRBJ1-2	TGTGCCACCAGCAGGGGGGCGGGGCATGGCTACACCTTC	CATSRGAGHGYTF
TRBV9	NA	few	TRBJ2-7	TGTGCCAGCAGCGCCTCCGGGGGAGAGCAGTACTTC	CASSASGGEQYF
TRBV12-3/TRBV12-4	TRBD2	NA	TRBJ2-1	TGTGCCAGCAGTTTAGCGCAGGGACTAGCGGGGGCGAATGAGCAGTTCTTC	CASSLAQGLAGANEQFF
TRBV2	TRBD2	NA	TRBJ2-7	TGTGCCATCACGGGGGGGGGCGGCTACGAGCAGTACTTC	CAITGGGGYEQYF
TRBV27	NA	few	TRBJ1-2	TGTGCCAGCAGCCTTTCCGGGTCTTCTAACTATGGCTACACCTTC	CASSLSGSSNYGYTF
TRBV27	TRBD1	NA	TRBJ1-5	TGTGCCAGCAGTTTTGGAACAGGGGGGGATCAGCCCCAGCATTTT	CASSFGTGGDQPQHF
TRBV27	NA	NA	TRBJ2-2	TGTGCCAGCAGTTTGGCCAGGCTAATGAACACCGGGGAGCTGTTTTTT	CASSLARLMNTGELFF
TRBV7-2	TRBD1	few	TRBJ2-2	TGTGCCAGCAGCGAAACAGGGGCCGGGGAGCTGTTTTTT	CASSETGAGELFF
TRBV28	TRBD1	NA	TRBJ1-5	TGTGCCAGCAGAGAGGGGAGACAGGGGTTTCAGCCCCAGCATTTT	CASREGRQGFQPQHF
TRBV6-1	NA	NA	TRBJ2-2	TGTGCCAGCAGTGAAGCTTCAGGGGGGATCACCGGGGAGCTGTTTTTT	CASSEASGGITGELFF
TRBV4-1	NA	NA	TRBJ2-7	TGCGCCAGCAGCCAAGTTTTGGCAGGGTCCTACGAGCAGTACTTC	CASSQVLAGSYEQYF
TRBV7-6	NA	NA	TRBJ2-3	TGTGCCAGCAGCTTATACGGTAGGGAAGAAGATACGCAGTATTTT	CASSLYGREEDTQYF
TRBV5-1	NA	few	TRBJ2-1	TGCGCCAGCAGCTTGGCTGGTGGGCCCCCTTGGGATGAGCAGTTCTTC	CASSLAGGPPWDEQFF
TRBV12-3/TRBV12-4	NA	few	TRBJ1-2	TGTGCCAGCAGTTCCGGGACGGACTATGGCTACACCTTC	CASSSGTDYGYTF
TRBV27	TRBD1	once	TRBJ2-4	TGTGCCAGCAGTTTAGGAGGACAGGGCGGAAACATTCAGTACTTC	CASSLGGQGGNIQYF
TRBV6-5	NA	few	TRBJ2-1	TGTGCCAGCAGTGTCGGCTCGAAAAATGAGCAGTTCTTC	CASSVGSKNEQFF
TRBV28	NA	few	TRBJ1-5	TGTGCCAGCAGTTTGGATCCTATAACCCAGCCCCAGCATTTT	CASSLDPITQPQHF
TRBV11-2	NA	many	TRBJ2-1	TGTGCCAGCAGCTTAGAGGGGTCCTACAATGAGCAGTTCTTC	CASSLEGSYNEQFF
TRBV7-2	NA	many	TRBJ2-7	TGTGCCAGCAGCTCGGGACCACCCCTATACGAGCAGTACTTC	CASSSGPPLYEQYF
TRBV7-9	NA	NA	TRBJ1-5	TGTGCCAGCAGCTTATACGGGGAAGGAGGGCAGCCCCAGCATTTT	CASSLYGEGGQPQHF
TRBV4-2	TRBD2	few	TRBJ2-1	TGTGCCACCCAGCGGGAGGGCCTCTACAATGAGCAGTTCTTC	CATQREGLYNEQFF
TRBV5-4	TRBD1	NA	TRBJ2-5	TGTGCCAGCAGCACCCGGGACAGGCTTTACCAAGAGACCCAGTACTTC	CASSTRDRLYQETQYF
TRBV5-4	NA	NA	TRBJ2-1	TGTGCCAGCAGCTTGGGTTCGGGAGAGCAGTTCTTC	CASSLGSGEQFF
TRBV5-1	TRBD2	NA	TRBJ2-5	TGCGCCAGCAGCTTGATCGGGAGGGCCGGTAGAGAGACCCAGTACTTC	CASSLIGRAGRETQYF
TRBV7-6	NA	NA	TRBJ2-3	TGTGCCAGCAGCTGGCGACTAGATACAGATACGCAGTATTTT	CASSWRLDTDTQYF
TRBV7-6	TRBD1	few	TRBJ1-5	TGTGCCAGCAGCTCGCGACAGGGACAGGATCAGCCCCAGCATTTT	CASSSRQGQDQPQHF
TRBV7-3	NA	NA	TRBJ2-1	TGTGCCAGCAGCGCGGGCGGGGACCATGAGCAGTTCTTC	CASSAGGDHEQFF
TRBV12-5	TRBD1	NA	TRBJ2-1	TGTGCTAGTGGCCCGACCCTTACAGGGGTGCAGTTCTTC	CASGPTLTGVQFF